Each of the 10 T cell receptor beta chains below was sequenced from the same sample in a study of prognosis after radiotherapy for stage I lung cancer. CDR3 of TCR beta was amplified from genomic DNA via a two-round multiplex PCR. Every TRBV and TRBJ gene had its own specific primer in first-round PCR. TCRdb passed the multiplex PCR reads through MiXCR, listing each CDR3 protein once. The sample yields 12,000 to 15,000 distinct CDR3 sequences, around 40% seen once. The sequencing here drew on PBMCs, taken before or after stereotactic body radiation therapy (not recorded which). These receptors were taken from a donor of 50 years or more with non-small cell lung cancer.

This clonotype is medium-sized in the sample. CDR3 sequence: CASSGPNSPLHF. The CDR3 nucleotides are TGTGCCAGCAGTGGACCTAATTCACCCCTCCACTTT. V usage is TRBV6-1 and J usage is TRBJ1-6; D gene ambiguous. The V end lost 4 bases, the J end lost 6 bases, and 4 bases lay between the germline ends. Germline-derived CDR1 and CDR2 are MNHNS and SASEGT. The CDR3 consists of 12 residues.

This clonotype has a count of ten or more. This rearrangement joins TRBV24-1 to TRBJ2-2, with D unresolved. CDR1 and CDR2 from the germline V gene are KGHDR and SFDVKD. Trimming took off 3 bases at V and 2 bases at J, with 9 bases between the two ends. The CDR3 covers 15 residues. CDR3 bases: TGTGCCACCAGTGATGTCGTGGGAAACACCGGGGAGCTGTTTTTT. Translated: CATSDVVGNTGELFF.

This clonotype was recorded at least ten times. The V call is TRBV7-2, the J call TRBJ2-7, with D perhaps given as TRBD1 or TRBD2 (5 bases each). With 5 bases removed from V and 6 bases from J, the gap between germline ends came to 11 bases. The CDR3 is made up of 12 amino acids. From germline, CDR1 is SGHTA and CDR2 FQGNSA. CDR3: CASSRMGVEQYF. CDR3 DNA sequence: TGTGCCAGCAGCCGGATGGGGGTCGAGCAGTACTTC.

This clonotype was recorded at least ten times. The V and J genes are TRBV4-2 and TRBJ1-4; D gene uncertain. The CDR3 has 16 amino acids. V lost 0 bases and J lost 4, with 12 bases in between. CDR1 is LGHNA and CDR2 is YNFKEQ in the germline V gene. DNA of the CDR3: TGTGCCAGCAGCCAAGATCCGGCGGATCGTAATGAAAAACTGTTTTTT. This translates into CASSQDPADRNEKLFF.

In the case of this clonotype: This likely reflects a read error, since a far larger clone is one base away. The gene calls are TRBV6-2 or TRBV6-3 and TRBJ2-3; D might be TRBD2 (5 bases). The CDR3 consists of 13 residues. Trimming removed 4 bases from V and 4 bases from J, with 9 bases in between. Germline CDR1 is MNHEY and CDR2 is SVGEGT. The CDR3 here is CASSSSSADTQYF. CDR3 DNA: TGTGCCAGCAGTTCTAGTAGCGCAGATACGCAGTATTTT.

By share, this clonotype ranks as medium-sized (0.01 to 0.1%). V gene TRBV27 combines with J gene TRBJ1-3; TRBD1 matches 9 bases. CDR3 length: 15 amino acids. The trim removed 6 bases at V and 4 bases at J, leaving 7 bases unmatched. Germline V gene sequence: CDR1 MNHEY, CDR2 SMNVEV (reference sequence). In DNA, the CDR3 is TGTGCCAGCAGCCCGGGACAGGGTTACGGAAACACCATATATTTT. Its protein product is CASSPGQGYGNTIYF.

This clonotype was seen at least ten times. The chain recombines TRBV13 with TRBJ1-1, with 7 nucleotides matching TRBD1. The CDR3 length is 16 residues. V dropped 5 bases and J dropped 0; count of bases not matched to a gene: 9. Germline V gene data show CDR1 as PRHDT and CDR2 as FYEKMQ (reference sequence). The CDR3 bases are TGTGCCAGCAGCAAACCCGGGACAGTGTTGAACACTGAAGCTTTCTTT. As protein: CASSKPGTVLNTEAFF.

Many counts were recorded for this clonotype. The chain links TRBV3-1 to TRBJ2-4; no clear D gene. Germline CDR1 and CDR2: LGHDT and YNNKEL (reference sequence). The CDR3 consists of 13 residues. The V gene lost 0 bases and the J gene lost 9 bases, with 9 bases spanning the gap. CDR3 loop: CASSQDRLGIQYF. The CDR3 region has the DNA TGTGCCAGCAGCCAAGATCGGCTGGGCATTCAGTACTTC.

This clonotype is termed medium-sized. V and J are TRBV6-1 and TRBJ2-7; tentatively, D is TRBD2 (5 bases). The ends were cut back, 6 bases at V and 4 bases at J, with 10 bases in the middle. CDR1 and CDR2 from the germline V gene are MNHNS and SASEGT. This CDR3 has 12 amino acids. Here the CDR3 reads CASSDRRYEQYF. The CDR3 bases are TGTGCCAGCAGCGACCGGAGGTACGAGCAGTACTTC.

Comments on this clonotype: A single base separates this from a much larger clone, so it may be a read error. The gene calls are TRBV29-1 and TRBJ2-5, with 7 bases aligning to TRBD2. This CDR3 region has 14 residues. The germline V gene has CDR1 SQVTM and CDR2 ANQGSEA. CDR3 sequence: CIAPGRGSQETQYF. The CDR3 bases are TGCATCGCCCCGGGGCGGGGGAGCCAAGAGACCCAGTACTTC.